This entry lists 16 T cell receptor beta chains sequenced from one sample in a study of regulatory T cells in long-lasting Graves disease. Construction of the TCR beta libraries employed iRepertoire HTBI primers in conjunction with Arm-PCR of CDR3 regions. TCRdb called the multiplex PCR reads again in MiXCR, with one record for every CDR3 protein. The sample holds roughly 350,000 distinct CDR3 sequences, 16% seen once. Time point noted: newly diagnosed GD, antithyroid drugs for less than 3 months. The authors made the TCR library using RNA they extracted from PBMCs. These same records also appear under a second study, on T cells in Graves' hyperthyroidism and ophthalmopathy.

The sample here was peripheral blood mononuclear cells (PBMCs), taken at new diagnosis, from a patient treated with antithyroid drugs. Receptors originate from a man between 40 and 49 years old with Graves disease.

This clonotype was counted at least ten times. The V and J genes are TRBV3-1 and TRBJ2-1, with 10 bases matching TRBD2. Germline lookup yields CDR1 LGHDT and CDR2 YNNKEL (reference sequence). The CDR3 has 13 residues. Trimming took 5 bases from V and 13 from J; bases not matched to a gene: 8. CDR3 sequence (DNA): TGTGCCAGCAGCAATAGCGGGGGGAATTCCCAGTTCTTC. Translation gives CASSNSGGNSQFF.

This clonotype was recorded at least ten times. CDR3 sequence (DNA): TGTGCCAGCAGCTTAGCAGGGGGGAACACCGGGGAGCTGTTTTTT. Amino acid sequence: CASSLAGGNTGELFF. The V and J genes are TRBV7-3 and TRBJ2-2, with 7 bases lining up with TRBD1. In germline, CDR1 is SGHTA, CDR2 FQGTGA. V shed 2 bases and J 1 base; nucleotides not matched to a gene: 1. The CDR3 is 15 residues long.

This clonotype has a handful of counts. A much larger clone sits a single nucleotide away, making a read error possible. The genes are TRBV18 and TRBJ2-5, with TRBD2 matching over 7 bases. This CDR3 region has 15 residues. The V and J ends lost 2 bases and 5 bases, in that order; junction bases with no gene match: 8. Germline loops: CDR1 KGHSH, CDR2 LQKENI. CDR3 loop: CASSPSGRRGETQYF. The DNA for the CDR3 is TGTGCCAGCTCACCAAGCGGCAGGCGGGGGGAGACCCAGTACTTC.

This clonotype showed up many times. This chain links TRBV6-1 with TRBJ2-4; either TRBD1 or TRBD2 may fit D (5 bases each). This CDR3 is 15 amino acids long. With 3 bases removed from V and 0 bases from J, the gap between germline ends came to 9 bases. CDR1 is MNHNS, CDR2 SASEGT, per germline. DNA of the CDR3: TGTGCCAGCAGTGATTCGAGGGGAGCCAAAAACATTCAGTACTTC. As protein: CASSDSRGAKNIQYF.

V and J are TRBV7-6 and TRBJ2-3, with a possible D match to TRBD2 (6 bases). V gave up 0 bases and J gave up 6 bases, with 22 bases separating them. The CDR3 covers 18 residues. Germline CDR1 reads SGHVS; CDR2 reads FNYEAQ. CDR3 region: CASSLAGGTTGRSDTQYF. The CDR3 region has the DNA TGTGCCAGCAGCTTAGCGGGGGGTACAACGGGCAGATCTGATACGCAGTATTTT. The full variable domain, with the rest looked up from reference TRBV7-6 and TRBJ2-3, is GAGVSQSPRYKVTKRGQDVALRCDPISGHVSLYWYRQALGQGPEFLTYFNYEAQQDKSGLPNDRFSAERPEGSISTLTIQRTEQRDSAMYRCASSLAGGTTGRSDTQYFGPGTRLTVL.

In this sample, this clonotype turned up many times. In DNA, the CDR3 is TGTGCCAGCAGCCTTACGGTGGGCACAGATACGCAGTATTTT. Translating it yields CASSLTVGTDTQYF. This rearrangement joins TRBV5-5 to TRBJ2-3; no firm D call. With 4 bases removed from V and 1 base from J, the gap between germline ends came to 10 bases. The germline V gene has CDR1 SGHKS and CDR2 YYEKEE (reference sequence). The CDR3 length is 14 residues.

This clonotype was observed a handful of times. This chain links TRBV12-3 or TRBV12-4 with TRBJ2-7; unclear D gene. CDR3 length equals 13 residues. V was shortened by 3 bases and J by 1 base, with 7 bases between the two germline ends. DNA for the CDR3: TGTGCCAGCAGTTTTCCCTCGTCCTACGAGCAGTACTTC. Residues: CASSFPSSYEQYF.

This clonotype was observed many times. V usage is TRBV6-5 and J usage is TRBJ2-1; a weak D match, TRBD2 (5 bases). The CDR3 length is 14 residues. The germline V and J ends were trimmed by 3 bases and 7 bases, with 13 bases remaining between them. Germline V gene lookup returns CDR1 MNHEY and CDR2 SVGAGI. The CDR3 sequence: CASSYSGNANEQFF. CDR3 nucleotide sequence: TGTGCCAGCAGTTATTCCGGGAACGCGAATGAGCAGTTCTTC.

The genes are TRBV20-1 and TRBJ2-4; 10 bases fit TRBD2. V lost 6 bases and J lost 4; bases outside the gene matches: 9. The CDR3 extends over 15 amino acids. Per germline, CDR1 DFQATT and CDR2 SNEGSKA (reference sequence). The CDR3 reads CSAVKLAGWKNIQYF. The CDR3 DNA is TGCAGTGCCGTCAAACTAGCGGGGTGGAAAAACATTCAGTACTTC.

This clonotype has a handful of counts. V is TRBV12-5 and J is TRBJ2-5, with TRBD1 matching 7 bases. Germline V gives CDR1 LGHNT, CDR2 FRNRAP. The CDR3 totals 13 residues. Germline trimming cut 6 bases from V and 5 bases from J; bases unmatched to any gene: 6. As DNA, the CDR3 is TGTGCTAGTGGCAAACAGGGGTGGGAGACCCAGTACTTC. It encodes CASGKQGWETQYF. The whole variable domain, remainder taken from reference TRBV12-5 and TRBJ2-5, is DARVTQTPRHKVTEMGQEVTMRCQPILGHNTVFWYRQTMMQGLELLAYFRNRAPLDDSGMPKDRFSAEMPDATLATLKIQPSEPRDSAVYFCASGKQGWETQYFGPGTRLLVL.

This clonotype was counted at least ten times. The CDR3 region is CASSRRVEGGYTF. The CDR3 DNA reads as TGTGCCAGCAGCCGGAGAGTGGAGGGTGGCTACACCTTC. This chain joins TRBV2 and TRBJ1-2, with no clear D. The CDR3 has 13 residues. Germline V gene sequence: CDR1 SNHLY, CDR2 FYNNEI. V was pared by 6 bases and J by 7 bases, with 15 bases between.

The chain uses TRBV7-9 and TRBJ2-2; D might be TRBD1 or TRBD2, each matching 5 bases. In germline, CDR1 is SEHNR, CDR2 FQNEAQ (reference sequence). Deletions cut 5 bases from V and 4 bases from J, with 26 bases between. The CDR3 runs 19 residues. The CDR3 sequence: CASSLVPSGTGQLTGELFF. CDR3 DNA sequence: TGTGCCAGCAGCCTAGTTCCCTCGGGGACCGGTCAACTCACCGGGGAGCTGTTTTTT.

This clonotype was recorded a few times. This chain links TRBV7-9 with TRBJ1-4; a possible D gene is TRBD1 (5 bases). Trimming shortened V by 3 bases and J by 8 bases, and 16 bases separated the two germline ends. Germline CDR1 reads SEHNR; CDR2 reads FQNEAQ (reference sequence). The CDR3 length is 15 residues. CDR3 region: CASSFLGTAGEKLFF. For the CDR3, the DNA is TGTGCCAGCAGCTTCCTCGGGACGGCCGGGGAAAAACTGTTTTTT.

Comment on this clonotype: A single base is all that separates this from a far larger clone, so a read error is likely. CDR3 sequence: CASSLQGSSSYNEQYF. The CDR3 DNA follows: TGTGCCAGCAGCTTACAGGGTAGTAGCTCCTACAATGAGCAGTACTTC. The rearrangement joins TRBV11-3 to TRBJ2-5; tentatively, D is TRBD1 (5 bases). The CDR3 sequence is 16 residues long. Germline V CDR1 and CDR2: SGHNT, YENEEA. Between the trimmed V and J ends, which lost 2 bases and 11 bases, there was a span of 24 bases.

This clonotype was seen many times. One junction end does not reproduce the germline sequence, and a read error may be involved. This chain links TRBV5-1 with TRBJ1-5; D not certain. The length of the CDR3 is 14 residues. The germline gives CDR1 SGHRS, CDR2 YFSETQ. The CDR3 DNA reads TGTGCCAGCAGCTTAGACCGTGGAGGGCAGCCCCAGCATTTT. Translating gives CASSLDRGGQPQHF.

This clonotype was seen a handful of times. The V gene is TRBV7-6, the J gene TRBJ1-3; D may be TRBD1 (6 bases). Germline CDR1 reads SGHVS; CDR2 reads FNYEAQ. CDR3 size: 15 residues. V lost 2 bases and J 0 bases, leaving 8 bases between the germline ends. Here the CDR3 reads CASSLWDNSGNTIYF. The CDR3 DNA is TGTGCCAGCAGCTTATGGGACAACTCTGGAAACACCATATATTTT.